The 27 T cell receptor beta chains below were found in one sample sequenced in a study of T cells in Graves' hyperthyroidism and ophthalmopathy (dated by TCRdb to the late 2010s). The receptor library was made with multiplex PCR. The data were produced on an Illumina HiSeq 2000. TCR beta CDR3 regions were amplified from RNA transcripts. For the first round of RT-PCR on the TCR CDR3, the HTBI primer set was used together with the Qiagen OneStep RT-PCR kit. TCRdb reprocessed the public reads (quality trimming at Q25 with fastp, clone calling with MiXCR) and kept in-frame beta chains. Each CDR3 protein appears once, grouped with its most common genes and DNA. In all, the sample holds 550,000 to 800,000 distinct CDR3 sequences, and approximately 15% of those were seen once. Less than 20% of the sample is held by the ten biggest clonotypes. Sequencing was done on a sample of blood. The receptors originated from a man aged 45-65 years with Graves' hyperthyroidism.

In its sample, this clonotype was seen many times. The chain combines TRBV29-1 with TRBJ2-5, with TRBD2 identical over 14 bases. The CDR3 extends over 17 amino acids. V shed 7 bases and J 2 bases; nucleotides not matched to a gene: 12. The germline CDR1 and CDR2 sequences are SQVTM and ANQGSEA. This CDR3 reads CSATGLAGEGGQETQYF. The CDR3, as DNA: TGCAGCGCGACGGGACTAGCGGGAGAGGGGGGGCAAGAGACCCAGTACTTC.

The table lists this clonotype with many counts. The chain recombines TRBV6-1 with TRBJ2-7; tentatively, D is TRBD1 (6 bases). CDR1 and CDR2 from the germline V gene are MNHNS and SASEGT. V lost 7 bases and J 0 bases, leaving 13 bases between the germline ends. The CDR3 extends over 14 amino acids. The CDR3 reads CASTLGGSSYEQYF. The CDR3 DNA is TGTGCCAGCACCCTAGGGGGAAGCTCCTACGAGCAGTACTTC.

This chain connects TRBV5-6 to TRBJ1-5, with 7 positions matching TRBD1. Germline lookup yields CDR1 SGHDT and CDR2 YYEEEE. This CDR3 comprises 16 residues. The junction had 8 bases not matched to a gene; V was cut back by 4 bases and J by 1 base. CDR3 nucleotide sequence: TGTGCCAGCAGCCAAGGGGGCCTCTTGAGCAATCAGCCCCAGCATTTT. This translates into CASSQGGLLSNQPQHF.

This clonotype was detected many times. The chain employs TRBV29-1 and TRBJ2-1; D is ambiguous. CDR3 length: 13 amino acids. Trimming took 0 bases from V and 9 from J, leaving 12 bases between them. The germline gives CDR1 SQVTM, CDR2 ANQGSEA. Here the CDR3 reads CSVEDRRFGEQFF. DNA of the CDR3: TGCAGCGTTGAAGATCGCAGATTCGGTGAGCAGTTCTTC.

This clonotype showed up many times. The chain employs TRBV28 and TRBJ2-7, with D perhaps TRBD1 or TRBD2 (5 bases each). The germline V and J ends were trimmed by 5 bases and 2 bases, with 13 bases remaining between them. Germline-derived CDR1 and CDR2 are MDHEN and SYDVKM. The CDR3 covers 14 residues. This CDR3 reads CASSTGTVTYEQYF. As DNA, the CDR3 is TGTGCCAGCAGTACTGGGACGGTTACCTACGAGCAGTACTTC.

This clonotype was counted many times. V gene TRBV6-1 combines with J gene TRBJ2-7; 9 bases are a match to TRBD2. Per the germline V gene, CDR1 is MNHNS and CDR2 is SASEGT. The junction had 9 bases not matched to a gene; V was cut back by 6 bases and J by 3 bases. The CDR3 is 15 amino acids. CDR3 sequence reads: CASRNGASGIYEQYF. The CDR3 DNA reads TGTGCCAGCAGAAACGGGGCTAGCGGGATCTACGAGCAGTACTTC.

This chain connects TRBV14 to TRBJ2-1; tentatively, D is TRBD2 (6 bases). V lost 4 bases and J 8 bases, leaving 15 bases between the germline ends. The CDR3 is made up of 14 amino acids. CDR1 is SGHDN and CDR2 is FVKESK in the germline V gene. Here the CDR3 reads CASSRKWGEDEQFF. CDR3 bases: TGTGCCAGCAGCCGCAAATGGGGGGAGGATGAGCAGTTCTTC.

In this sample, this clonotype turned up many times. The genes are TRBV28 and TRBJ2-3, with D maybe TRBD2 (5 bases). Trimming took off 5 bases at V and 2 bases at J, with 11 bases between the two ends. Germline values: CDR1 MDHEN, CDR2 SYDVKM. This CDR3 spans 14 amino acids. The CDR3 DNA reads TGTGCCAGCAGTGAAACGGGAATCACAGATACGCAGTATTTT. Translated: CASSETGITDTQYF.

The gene calls are TRBV14 and TRBJ2-3; TRBD2 agrees at 7 bases. The CDR3 loop spans 16 amino acids. V lost 4 bases to trimming and J lost 0 bases; unmatched junction nucleotides: 7. Germline CDR1 reads SGHDN; CDR2 reads FVKESK. This CDR3 is CASSLWDYSSTDTQYF. The CDR3 region has the DNA TGTGCCAGCAGCCTTTGGGACTACTCTAGCACAGATACGCAGTATTTT.

This clonotype has at least ten counts. J is TRBJ2-7 and V is TRBV19; D is unresolved. Per the germline V gene, CDR1 is LNHDA and CDR2 is SQIVND (reference sequence). The CDR3 consists of 14 residues. Trimming stripped 1 base from V and 7 bases from J, with 14 bases between. The chain's CDR3 is CASSIVHQMREQYF. The CDR3 nucleotides are TGTGCCAGTAGTATAGTCCACCAGATGAGGGAGCAGTACTTC.

This clonotype was detected many times. The chain links TRBV7-9 to TRBJ2-7; D call uncertain. Germline V gives CDR1 SEHNR, CDR2 FQNEAQ (reference sequence). V dropped 0 bases and J dropped 6 bases, with 9 bases sitting between them. This CDR3 is built from 13 residues. The CDR3 loop reads CASSLASSTEQYF. DNA of the CDR3: TGTGCCAGCAGCTTAGCCAGTTCAACCGAGCAGTACTTC.

This clonotype was observed at least ten times. V is TRBV14 and J is TRBJ2-1; 7 bases line up with TRBD1. CDR3 size: 12 residues. Losses at the gene ends were 4 bases for V and 9 bases for J; bases not matched to a gene: 3. The germline gives CDR1 SGHDN, CDR2 FVKESK. The DNA for the CDR3 is TGTGCCAGCAGCCCCGGGACAGTTGAGCAGTTCTTC. This translates into CASSPGTVEQFF.

J is TRBJ1-1 and V is TRBV4-1, with D tentatively TRBD1 (5 bases). Germline V gene sequence: CDR1 MGHRA, CDR2 YSYEKL. CDR3 length: 15 residues. Trimming cost V 3 bases and J 3 bases, with 14 bases left between them. CDR3 coding DNA: TGCGCCAGCAGCCAGTCTCAATTCAGGGACACTGAAGCTTTCTTT. Translation: CASSQSQFRDTEAFF.

The chain joins TRBV10-3 to TRBJ1-2, with 7 bases lining up with TRBD1. CDR3 length equals 14 residues. CDR1 ENHRY and CDR2 SYGVKD come from the germline V gene. The trim removed 10 bases at V and 2 bases at J, leaving 10 bases unmatched. CDR3 in DNA: TGTGCCACGTATACAGGGGCCCGGAACTATGGCTACACCTTC. Its protein product is CATYTGARNYGYTF.

Ten or more counts support this clonotype. The chain carries TRBV28 and TRBJ1-1; D is uncertain. CDR1 and CDR2 from the germline V gene are MDHEN and SYDVKM. The CDR3 sequence is 13 residues long. The V gene lost 10 bases and the J gene lost 0 bases, with 12 bases spanning the gap. CDR3 protein: CATSRALNTEAFF. The CDR3 DNA follows: TGTGCCACCTCTCGGGCCCTGAACACTGAAGCTTTCTTT. Full variable domain (outside the CDR3, taken from reference TRBV28 and TRBJ1-1): DVKVTQSSRYLVKRTGEKVFLECVQDMDHENMFWYRQDPGLGLRLIYFSYDVKMKEKGDIPEGYSVSREKKERFSLILESASTNQTSMYLCATSRALNTEAFFGQGTRLTVV.

The chain recombines TRBV6-1 with TRBJ1-6, with D possibly matching TRBD1 (6 bases). The CDR3 has 16 residues. Germline V gene data show CDR1 as MNHNS and CDR2 as SASEGT. The ends were cut back, 7 bases at V and 4 bases at J, with 17 bases in the middle. The CDR3 DNA is TGTGCCAGCACCAAGACAGGAGACTCTTATAATTCACCCCTCCACTTT. The encoded protein is CASTKTGDSYNSPLHF.

This clonotype was recorded many times. The V and J genes are TRBV20-1 and TRBJ2-3, with 7 bases that match TRBD1. In germline, CDR1 is DFQATT, CDR2 SNEGSKA (reference sequence). Unmatched junction bases numbered 1, after V lost 0 bases and J lost 10 bases. CDR3 size: 11 residues. The CDR3 coding sequence is TGCAGTGCTAGAGATCAGGGGGCGCAGTATTTT. It yields the protein CSARDQGAQYF.

This clonotype has ten or more counts. The chain carries TRBV2 and TRBJ2-2, with 11 bases matching TRBD2. The CDR3 loop spans 16 amino acids. CDR1 is SNHLY and CDR2 is FYNNEI in the germline V gene. V was clipped by 6 bases and J by 4 bases; unmatched bases: 7. CDR3 sequence reads: CASRQLAGVGTGELFF. CDR3 DNA: TGTGCCAGCAGACAACTAGCGGGAGTAGGCACCGGGGAGCTGTTTTTT.

This clonotype has only a few counts. V and J are TRBV6-1 and TRBJ1-2; D unclear. The CDR3 runs to 13 residues. The germline V and J ends were trimmed by 7 bases and 3 bases, with 12 bases remaining between them. Germline V gene sequence: CDR1 MNHNS, CDR2 SASEGT. The CDR3 coding sequence is TGTGCCAGCACCCTAGGTCCTTACTATGGCTACACCTTC. It encodes CASTLGPYYGYTF.

Ten or more counts support this clonotype. The chain employs TRBV27 and TRBJ2-3; no firm D call. V lost 5 bases and J lost 0, with 9 bases in between. This CDR3 has 14 amino acids. The germline V gene encodes CDR1 MNHEY and CDR2 SMNVEV (reference sequence). The CDR3 DNA sequence: TGTGCCAGCAGTCGAGATTATAGCACAGATACGCAGTATTTT. Its protein is CASSRDYSTDTQYF.

In its sample, this clonotype was seen a few times. The V call is TRBV29-1, the J call TRBJ2-7, with D perhaps TRBD2 (6 bases). The CDR3 is made up of 12 amino acids. Trimming cost V 6 bases and J 2 bases, with 11 bases left between them. Germline-derived CDR1 and CDR2 are SQVTM and ANQGSEA. This CDR3 is CSVGDFPYEQYF. The DNA for the CDR3 is TGCAGCGTAGGGGACTTCCCCTACGAGCAGTACTTC.

The chain links TRBV3-1 to TRBJ2-5; TRBD1 matches 8 bases. Germline CDR1 is LGHDT and CDR2 is YNNKEL (reference sequence). Unmatched junction bases numbered 5, after V lost 3 bases and J lost 5 bases. CDR3 length: 14 residues. The CDR3 bases are TGTGCCAGCAGCCAGGCCGACAGGGGTGAGACCCAGTACTTC. It yields the protein CASSQADRGETQYF.

The genes are TRBV4-3 and TRBJ2-1, with D perhaps being TRBD1 or TRBD2 (5 bases each). V lost 4 bases and J 5 bases, leaving 18 bases between the germline ends. CDR1 is LGHNA and CDR2 is YSLEER in the germline V gene. The CDR3 length is 16 residues. CDR3 amino acids: CASSLKGTHWNNEQFF. DNA of the CDR3: TGCGCCAGCAGCCTTAAAGGGACCCACTGGAACAATGAGCAGTTCTTC.

The rearrangement links TRBV9 to TRBJ2-3, with TRBD1 matching 9 bases. V was clipped by 3 bases and J by 0 bases; unmatched bases: 5. The CDR3 totals 16 residues. Germline CDR1 and CDR2: SGDLS and YYNGEE. The DNA for the CDR3 is TGTGCCAGCAGCGACCAGGGACAGGGAAGCACAGATACGCAGTATTTT. Protein product: CASSDQGQGSTDTQYF. The full variable domain, completed using reference TRBV9 and TRBJ2-3, is DSGVTQTPKHLITATGQRVTLRCSPRSGDLSVYWYQQSLDQGLQFLIQYYNGEERAKGNILERFSAQQFPDLHSELNLSSLELGDSALYFCASSDQGQGSTDTQYFGPGTRLTVL.

This clonotype has more than one count but fewer than ten. The rearrangement links TRBV20-1 to TRBJ2-5, with D perhaps given as TRBD1 or TRBD2 (6 bases each). V gave up 5 bases and J gave up 5 bases, with 30 bases separating them. Looked up from germline, CDR1 is DFQATT and CDR2 is SNEGSKA (reference sequence). The CDR3 runs 18 residues. The CDR3 DNA follows: TGCAGTGCTCATTTACCACTAGGGGGAGGACGGGCAGGGGAGACCCAGTACTTC. Its translation is CSAHLPLGGGRAGETQYF.

Points on this clonotype: This may be a read error, as it is one base from a much larger clone. The chain uses TRBV19 and TRBJ1-1; TRBD1 is a possible D gene (5 bases). CDR1 is LNHDA, CDR2 SQIVND, per germline (reference sequence). CDR3 length: 16 amino acids. CDR3 nucleotide sequence: TGTGCCAGTAGTATAGTAACGGGGGTGGCGAACACTGAAGCTTCCTTT. The encoded protein is CASSIVTGVANTEASF.

V gene TRBV29-1 combines with J gene TRBJ2-1, with D unclear. The CDR3 has 11 amino acids. V lost 6 bases and J lost 7, with 10 bases in between. Looked up from germline, CDR1 is SQVTM and CDR2 is ANQGSEA. CDR3 coding DNA: TGCAGCGTGTCCTCATTAAATGAGCAGTTCTTC. As protein: CSVSSLNEQFF.